This record looks at one T cell receptor beta chain sequence and its context. Its antigen remains undetermined. The sample holds no much larger clone one base away, and base qualities are not on file. The TCR beta CDR3 regions were amplified from the RNA transcripts. A first-round RT-PCR of the TCR CDR3 used the HTBI primer set with the Qiagen OneStep RT-PCR kit. Libraries were constructed in a second round of multiplex PCR, after which size selection and purification were performed. Libraries were sequenced paired-end with 100 bp reads on an Illumina HiSeq2000. On the study's bioinformatics: SOAPnuke was used to process the raw data, throwing out any read that contained adapters or uncalled bases, had a mean Phred below 15, or lacked an exact constant-primer or identifier match. High-quality paired reads were merged using COPE v1.2.5, and each unique nucleotide sequence was defined as a clonotype. MiTCR v1.1 was used to align the clonotypes against IMGT TRBV, TRBD and TRBJ reference segments. Only V-J combinations with frequency above 0.0001, covering roughly 99% of repertoires, were analysed. The TCS score was defined as the ratio of F50 (clonal expansion) to E x V (chaos), calculated using BLOSUM62-based TCRdist between CDR3 peptides within each V-J. Welch's t-statistics and random forest reduced around 550 V-J features to under 15, which were used in a naive Bayes classifier (R e1071). Starting from the raw public reads, TCRdb applied fastp trimming at Q25, assembled clones with MiXCR and retained in-frame beta chains. Each entry merges the rows of one CDR3 protein and shows their most common DNA and genes. Clone size and V and J calls follow TCRdb, not the original study. This sample has some 350,000 distinct CDR3 sequences in its table, and about 15% of those were observed once. The ten largest account for 25% to 30% of the sample.

The junction carries 13 bases between V and J, which are trimmed by 0 bases and 2 bases respectively. Inclusive of the bounding cysteine and phenylalanine, the CDR3 is 16 residues long. The DNA shown is the 48-base CDR3, in frame from base 1. CDR1 and CDR2 (SGHDT, YYEEEE) derive from the germline V gene. These data belong to a study of T cells in Graves' hyperthyroidism and ophthalmopathy (dated by TCRdb to the late 2010s). Background for the entire study: Peripheral blood was sampled at the time of initial diagnosis, prior to any treatment. To identify distinguishing TCR V-J signatures, a discovery cohort of about 100 patients was used, comprising roughly 45 with Graves' ophthalmopathy and around 60 with stable Graves' hyperthyroidism. An independent validation cohort of fewer than 20 hyperthyroidism patients and over 15 patients who later progressed to ophthalmopathy tested prospective prediction of ophthalmopathy. The 75 to 100 discovery patients were randomly divided into training and test sets at a 7:3 ratio. In about 6 Graves' hyperthyroidism patients, the study also compared T-cell repertoires from thyroid tissue with T-cell repertoires from blood. After sampling, hyperthyroidism patients received methimazole starting at 30 mg daily, and ophthalmopathy patients received high-dose intravenous methylprednisolone. The paper describes TCR Vbeta CDR3 sequencing of 120 to 150 peripheral blood samples, made up of 43 ophthalmopathy patients, approximately 73 hyperthyroidism patients and approximately 17 progressor patients.

Hyperthyroidism patients were newly diagnosed, with disease duration under 2 months, and aged 18 to 65 years. The study excluded patients with uncontrolled infections, other autoimmune diseases, pregnancy or lactation. Clinical symptoms, serum thyroxine and TRAb, thyroid ultrasound, and orbital computed tomography formed the basis for the diagnoses. Blood from progressor patients was drawn when they were first diagnosed with hyperthyroidism, before any ophthalmopathy symptoms appeared. PBMCs were isolated from about 9.1 ml of fresh peripheral blood by Ficoll-Paque density gradient centrifugation. Progressor patients were defined as those initially diagnosed with Graves' hyperthyroidism in whom ophthalmopathy developed during follow-up. Total RNA was extracted using Trizol reagent, and RNA quality was assessed on an Agilent 2100 Bioanalyzer. The full study reports these points: In cross-validation, a model built on a 13 V-J signature told ophthalmopathy apart from stable hyperthyroidism with under 90% sensitivity and roughly 81% specificity, and in testing the same model reached 80%/75%. In validation, the model predicted progression to ophthalmopathy with around 71% sensitivity and roughly 72% specificity, a median of 6.5 months before onset. Blood samples also contained most of the expanded thyroid clonotypes (frequency above 0.001), which suggests that blood repertoires may reflect thyroid immune responses. Sample size was not statistically predetermined, and investigators were not blinded to group allocation.

The source of this sequence is a young woman with Graves' hyperthyroidism that later progressed to Graves' ophthalmopathy. The chain joins TRBV5-6 to TRBJ2-3; the D region possibly corresponds to TRBD2 (6 bases align). Specimen: blood. The encoded CDR3 is CASSLVTGVVTDTQYF. The DNA is TGTGCCAGCAGCTTGGTGACGGGAGTGGTCACAGATACGCAGTATTTT.